The 5 T cell receptor beta chains listed next were all sequenced from one sample in a study of lymphopenia after photon versus proton radiotherapy. This table comes from immunoSEQ multiplex PCR, and its TCRdb copy is limited to in-frame clones, with some not included. The top ten clones hold under 25% of a sample with about 42,000 clones, about 85% of them seen once. The sequencing here drew on peripheral blood, taken from a patient treated with proton-based radiotherapy. The receptor source for this set is a woman in her seventies with pancreatic cancer.

V and J are TRBV28 and TRBJ1-2, with 8 bases fitting TRBD1. The CDR3 covers 13 residues. Germline-derived CDR1 and CDR2 are MDHEN and SYDVKM. V shed 8 bases and J 5 bases; nucleotides not matched to a gene: 7. In DNA form, the CDR3 reads TGTGCCAGCGGACAGGGTTATATTTATGGCTACACCTTC. It is translated as CASGQGYIYGYTF.

This clone is termed medium-sized. The chain combines TRBV6-6 with TRBJ1-3; D is ambiguous. The CDR3 consists of 14 residues. Germline loops: CDR1 MNHNY, CDR2 SVGAGI (reference sequence). The V end lost 2 bases, the J end lost 0 bases, and 5 bases lay between the germline ends. For the CDR3, the DNA is TGTGCCAGCAGTTACGACTTCTCTGGAAACACCATATATTTT. Translation: CASSYDFSGNTIYF.

As DNA, the CDR3 is TGCGCCAGCAGCATAGGACCCCAGGGTACGAGCCACGAGCAGTACTTC. This translates into CASSIGPQGTSHEQYF. The V call is TRBV5-1, the J call TRBJ2-7, with D perhaps matching TRBD1 (5 bases). The CDR3 runs 16 residues. The germline V and J ends were trimmed by 4 bases and 5 bases, with 22 bases remaining between them. Germline V gene lookup returns CDR1 SGHRS and CDR2 YFSETQ.

V usage is TRBV6-5 and J usage is TRBJ2-7, with 8 positions matching TRBD1. Looked up from germline, CDR1 is MNHEY and CDR2 is SVGAGI. This CDR3 is built from 14 residues. The junction had 6 bases not matched to a gene; V was cut back by 3 bases and J by 5 bases. The CDR3 loop is CASSYRQGSDEQYF. The CDR3 nucleotides read TGTGCCAGCAGTTATCGACAGGGGTCGGACGAGCAGTACTTC.

The genes are TRBV27 and TRBJ2-5; the match to TRBD2 covers 8 bases. V shed 2 bases, J shed 4 bases, and the junction held 6 bases outside the gene matches. CDR3 length: 15 amino acids. Germline CDR1 MNHEY, CDR2 SMNVEV (reference sequence). DNA for the CDR3: TGTGCCAGCAGTTTACAAGGCCTAGCGGGAGAGACCCAGTACTTC. Encoded protein: CASSLQGLAGETQYF.